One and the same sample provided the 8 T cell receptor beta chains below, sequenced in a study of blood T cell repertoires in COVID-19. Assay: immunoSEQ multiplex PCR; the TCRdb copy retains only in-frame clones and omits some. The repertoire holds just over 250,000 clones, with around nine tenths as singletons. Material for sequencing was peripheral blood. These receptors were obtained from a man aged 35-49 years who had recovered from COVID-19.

The CDR3 loop is CASSLAGRGSQETQYF. CDR3 nucleotides: TGTGCCAGCAGCTTAGCCGGGCGGGGATCTCAAGAGACCCAGTACTTC. The V and J genes are TRBV7-2 and TRBJ2-5; D is perhaps TRBD2 (6 bases). Germline V gene sequence: CDR1 SGHTA, CDR2 FQGNSA. The CDR3 has 16 residues. V lost 0 bases to trimming and J lost 2 bases, with 13 bases between them.

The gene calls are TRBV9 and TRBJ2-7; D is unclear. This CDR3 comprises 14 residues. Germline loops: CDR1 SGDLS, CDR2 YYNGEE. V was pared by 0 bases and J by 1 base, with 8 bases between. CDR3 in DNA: TGTGCCAGCAGCGTAGGGCTAGAATCCTACGAGCAGTACTTC. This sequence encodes CASSVGLESYEQYF. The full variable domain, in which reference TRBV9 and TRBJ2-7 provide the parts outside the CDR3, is DSGVTQTPKHLITATGQRVTLRCSPRSGDLSVYWYQQSLDQGLQFLIQYYNGEERAKGNILERFSAQQFPDLHSELNLSSLELGDSALYFCASSVGLESYEQYFGPGTRLTVT.

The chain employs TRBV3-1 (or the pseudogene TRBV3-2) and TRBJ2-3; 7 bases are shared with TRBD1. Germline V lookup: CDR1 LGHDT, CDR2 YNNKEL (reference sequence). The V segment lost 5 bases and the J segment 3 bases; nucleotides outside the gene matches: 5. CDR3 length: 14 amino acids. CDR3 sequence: CASSVDRVTDTQYF. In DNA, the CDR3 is TGTGCCAGCAGCGTCGACAGGGTTACAGATACGCAGTATTTT.

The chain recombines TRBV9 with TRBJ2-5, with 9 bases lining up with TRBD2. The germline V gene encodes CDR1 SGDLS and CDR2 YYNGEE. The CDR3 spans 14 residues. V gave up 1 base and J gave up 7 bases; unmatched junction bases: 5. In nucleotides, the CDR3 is TGTGCCAGCAGCGTAACCCCAGCGGGGGGGACCCAGTACTTC. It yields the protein CASSVTPAGGTQYF. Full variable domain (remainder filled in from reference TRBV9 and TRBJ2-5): DSGVTQTPKHLITATGQRVTLRCSPRSGDLSVYWYQQSLDQGLQFLIQYYNGEERAKGNILERFSAQQFPDLHSELNLSSLELGDSALYFCASSVTPAGGTQYFGPGTRLLVL.

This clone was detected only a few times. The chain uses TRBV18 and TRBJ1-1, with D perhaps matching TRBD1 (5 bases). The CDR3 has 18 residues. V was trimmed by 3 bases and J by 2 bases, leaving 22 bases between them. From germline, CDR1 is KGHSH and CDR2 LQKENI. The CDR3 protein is CASSPLRDWLLTNTEAFF. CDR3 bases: TGTGCCAGCTCACCGCTGAGGGACTGGTTATTAACCAACACTGAAGCTTTCTTT.

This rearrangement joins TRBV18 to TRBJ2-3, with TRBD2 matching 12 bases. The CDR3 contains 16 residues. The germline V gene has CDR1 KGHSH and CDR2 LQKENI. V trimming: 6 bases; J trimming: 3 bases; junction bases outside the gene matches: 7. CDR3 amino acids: CASSPLAGGLTDTQYF. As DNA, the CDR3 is TGTGCCAGCTCCCCCCTAGCGGGAGGGTTAACAGATACGCAGTATTTT.

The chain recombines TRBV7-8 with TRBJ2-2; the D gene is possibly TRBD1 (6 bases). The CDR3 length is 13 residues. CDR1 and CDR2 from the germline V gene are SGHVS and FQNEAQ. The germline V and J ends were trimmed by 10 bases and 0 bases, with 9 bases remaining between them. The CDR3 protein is CATQGPNTGELFF. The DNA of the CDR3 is TGTGCCACCCAGGGGCCGAACACCGGGGAGCTGTTTTTT.

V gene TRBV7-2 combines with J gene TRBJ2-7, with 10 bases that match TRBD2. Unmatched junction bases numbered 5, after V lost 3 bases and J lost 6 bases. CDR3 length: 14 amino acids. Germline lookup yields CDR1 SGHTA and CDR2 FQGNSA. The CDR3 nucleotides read TGTGCCAGCAGCTTTAGCGGGGGGAATGGCGAGCAGTACTTC. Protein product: CASSFSGGNGEQYF.